The sequence of this T cell receptor (beta chain) was determined in a study of sequential checkpoint blockade in melanoma. Across the whole study: Both treatment sequences were followed by maintenance nivolumab.

The sample's treatment: randomized to nivolumab then ipilimumab (arm A) or the reverse (arm B). No patient had prior DNA-damaging chemotherapy. From thawed PBMCs, live CD3+CD8+ cells negative for CD19 and CD56 were sorted. The CDR3 consists of 15 residues. Germline assignment: CDR1 MNHEY and CDR2 SMNVEV (reference sequence). The V end was cut by 7 bases, the J end by 4 bases, with 16 bases between. Profiling relied on immunoSEQ multiplex PCR, and the TCRdb table lists in-frame clones only, not all of them. The sample includes some 40,000 clones, around nine tenths of them seen just once. This TCR came from a human donor with melanoma. This specimen consisted of CD8+ T cells sorted from blood (inferred from file names), obtained from a patient given nivolumab and ipilimumab in sequence. This sequence joins TRBV27 and TRBJ2-2; D not resolved. The CDR3 spells CASTPYYSTTGELFF. For the CDR3, the DNA is TGTGCCAGCACCCCCTATTATAGTACCACCGGGGAGCTGTTTTTT.